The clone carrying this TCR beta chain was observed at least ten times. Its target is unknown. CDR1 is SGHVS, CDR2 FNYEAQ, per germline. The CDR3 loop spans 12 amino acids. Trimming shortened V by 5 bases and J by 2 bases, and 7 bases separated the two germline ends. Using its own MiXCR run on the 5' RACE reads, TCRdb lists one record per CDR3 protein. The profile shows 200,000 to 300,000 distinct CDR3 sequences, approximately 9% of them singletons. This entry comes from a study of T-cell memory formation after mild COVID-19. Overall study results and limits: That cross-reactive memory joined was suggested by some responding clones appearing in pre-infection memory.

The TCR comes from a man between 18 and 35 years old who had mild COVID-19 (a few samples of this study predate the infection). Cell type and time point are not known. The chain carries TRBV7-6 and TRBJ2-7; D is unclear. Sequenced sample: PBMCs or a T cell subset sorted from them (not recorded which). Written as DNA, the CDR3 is TGTGCCAGCAGCCCCCATCCCTACGAGCAGTACTTC. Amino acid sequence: CASSPHPYEQYF.